These T cell receptor beta chains were read from a single sample in a study of T cell changes during pregnancy in multiple sclerosis. The repertoire was sequenced with immunoSEQ multiplex PCR; TCRdb's copy has only in-frame clones and lacks some. Counted here are fewer than 70,000 clones, about 88% occurring once; the ten biggest clones make up roughly 2.5%. Specimen: peripheral blood, collected in the first trimester of pregnancy. The receptors originated from a female donor with multiple sclerosis, enrolled in a pregnancy study. Both conserved end residues are part of each CDR3. The order of the fields is CDR3 length, V gene, J gene, D gene, clone size, CDR3 DNA, CDR3 protein. D genes are given only for firm matches. Not every row has a clone size; where given, it reads once, few, many or a size class.

15	TRBV30	TRBJ1-5	.	.	TGTGCCTGGAGTGCTACAGGGAGAAGCAATCAGCCCCAGCATTTT	CAWSATGRSNQPQHF
15	TRBV7-6	TRBJ2-5	TRBD2	once	TGTGCCAGCACTCACCCAGGCGGGAGAGACGAGACCCAGTACTTC	CASTHPGGRDETQYF
15	TRBV12-5	TRBJ2-3	.	.	TGTGCTAGTGGTTTCGGGCAGGGCGTAGGAGATACGCAGTATTTT	CASGFGQGVGDTQYF
13	TRBV7-8	TRBJ1-3	.	.	TGTGCCAGCAGCTCCCAGTCTGGAAACACCATATATTTT	CASSSQSGNTIYF
14	TRBV5-6	TRBJ1-1	.	.	TGTGCCAGCAGCCACGGGGGGTGGAACACTGAAGCTTTCTTT	CASSHGGWNTEAFF
14	TRBV4-1	TRBJ2-5	TRBD1	.	TGCGCCAGCAGCCTTTACAGGGGTTACGAGACCCAGTACTTC	CASSLYRGYETQYF
14	TRBV10-3	TRBJ1-6	TRBD1	.	TGTGCCATCAGTGAGGGACAGGGTGGATCACCCCTCCACTTT	CAISEGQGGSPLHF
15	TRBV27	TRBJ2-2	.	.	TGTGCCAGCAGTGCAGGGTTTTTAACCACCGGGGAGCTGTTTTTT	CASSAGFLTTGELFF
16	TRBV6-5	TRBJ1-1	TRBD1	.	TGTGCCAGCAGTTCCCATAACAGGGGCAGGAACACTGAAGCTTTCTTT	CASSSHNRGRNTEAFF
19	TRBV7-9	TRBJ2-5	TRBD2	.	TGTGCCAGCAGCTTAGCCCGTGCTAGCGGGAGTGCTTTTTGGGAGACCCAGTACTTC	CASSLARASGSAFWETQYF
13	TRBV4-2	TRBJ1-1	.	.	TGTGCCAGCAGCCAAGATAGGAACACTGAAGCTTTCTTT	CASSQDRNTEAFF
15	TRBV30	TRBJ2-5	.	.	TGTGCCTGGACGCGCCCTAACAAACTAGAAGAGACCCAGTACTTC	CAWTRPNKLEETQYF
16	TRBV4-3	TRBJ1-2	.	.	TGCGCCAGCAGCCAAGCAGGACAGTTTAGTAACTATGGCTACACCTTC	CASSQAGQFSNYGYTF
13	TRBV7-3	TRBJ1-1	.	few	TGTGCCAGCAGCCGTACAGAGAACACTGAAGCTTTCTTT	CASSRTENTEAFF
15	TRBV19	TRBJ2-7	TRBD1	.	TGTGCCAGTAGTACGCGGCCCGACAGGGTCCACGAGCAGTACTTC	CASSTRPDRVHEQYF
16	TRBV4-3	TRBJ1-2	TRBD1	once	TGCGCCAGCAGCCTAGACTCGGGACAGGGGATCTATGGCTACACCTTC	CASSLDSGQGIYGYTF
12	TRBV11-2	TRBJ1-4	TRBD1	.	TGTGCCAGCAGCTCAAGACAGGGAAAACTGTTTTTT	CASSSRQGKLFF
13	TRBV6-5	TRBJ2-7	.	once	TGTGCCAGCAGTTACAGCGATAGGGGCAAGGCGTACTTC	CASSYSDRGKAYF
18	TRBV11-3	TRBJ2-2	.	many	TGTGCCAGCAGCTTACAACAGGGAGGGTCGGTTGGTACGGGGGAGCTGTTTTTT	CASSLQQGGSVGTGELFF
13	TRBV19	TRBJ1-1	TRBD1	few	TGTGCCAGTAGCAGGGGGTTGAACACTGAAGCTTTCTTT	CASSRGLNTEAFF
14	TRBV4-3	TRBJ1-1	.	.	TGCGCCAGCAGCCAGACCCGGGGTTACGCTGAAGCTTTCTTT	CASSQTRGYAEAFF
13	TRBV5-1	TRBJ1-4	.	.	TGCGCCAGCAGCTTAGGGGTAAATGAAAAACTGTTTTTT	CASSLGVNEKLFF
14	TRBV7-9	TRBJ1-4	.	.	TGTGCCAGCAGCTTACCCCAGGGAAATGAAAAACTGTTTTTT	CASSLPQGNEKLFF
18	TRBV9	TRBJ2-5	TRBD2	.	TGTGCCAGCAGCCTATCAGGAGGGCTAGCGGGGGAACAAGAGACCCAGTACTTC	CASSLSGGLAGEQETQYF
16	TRBV5-1	TRBJ2-5	TRBD2	once	TGCGCCAGCAGCGGGAGGTATAGCGGGCCCCAAGAGACCCAGTACTTC	CASSGRYSGPQETQYF
15	TRBV6-5	TRBJ2-2	TRBD1	.	TGTGCCAGCAGTACCGGGACAGGGATGACCGGGGAGCTGTTTTTT	CASSTGTGMTGELFF
15	TRBV27	TRBJ2-3	TRBD2	.	TGTGCCAGCAGTCTAGCGGGGGGGCCTGTAGATACGCAGTATTTT	CASSLAGGPVDTQYF
16	TRBV19	TRBJ1-2	.	.	TGTGCCAGTACCCATGCCGTACAGTCTTCTAACTATGGCTACACCTTC	CASTHAVQSSNYGYTF
14	TRBV10-3	TRBJ2-3	.	.	TGTGCCATCACTTTGGACTTAGCCTCCGATACGCAGTATTTT	CAITLDLASDTQYF
14	TRBV5-8	TRBJ1-1	TRBD1	.	TGTGCCAGCAGCTTCCTCTCAGGGGGAACTGAAGCTTTCTTT	CASSFLSGGTEAFF
15	TRBV5-1	TRBJ2-1	TRBD2	.	TGCGCCAGCAGCTCAACTAGCGGGAGGGCCAATGAGCAGTTCTTC	CASSSTSGRANEQFF
18	TRBV4-3	TRBJ1-2	TRBD1	.	TGCGCCAGCAGCCAAGATTGGGCACGAGACAGGGGGATTTATGGCTACACCTTC	CASSQDWARDRGIYGYTF
12	TRBV6-1	TRBJ1-1	TRBD1	.	TGTGCCAGCAGTCAAGGGGGACAGGAAGCTTTCTTT	CASSQGGQEAFF
15	TRBV19	TRBJ1-5	TRBD1	.	TGTGCCAGTAGTATACGGACAGGGGGGGGTCAGCCCCAGCATTTT	CASSIRTGGGQPQHF
13	TRBV7-8	TRBJ2-7	.	once	TGTGCCAGCAGCTTGGCAGGAACCTACGAGCAGTACTTC	CASSLAGTYEQYF
13	TRBV5-1	TRBJ2-5	TRBD2	once	TGCGCCAGCAACTTTGCGGGGGACGTGACCCAGTACTTC	CASNFAGDVTQYF
15	TRBV5-1	TRBJ2-5	.	.	TGCGCCAGCAGCTTGGGGCAGATGTACCAAGAGACCCAGTACTTC	CASSLGQMYQETQYF
15	TRBV30	TRBJ1-3	.	.	TGTGCCTGGAGTGGCCTACAGGGACCTGGAAACACCATATATTTT	CAWSGLQGPGNTIYF
18	TRBV6-4	TRBJ1-1	TRBD1	.	TGTGCCAGCCCACCTGGACAGGGGAGGGGAGTTATGAACACTGAAGCTTTCTTT	CASPPGQGRGVMNTEAFF
17	TRBV5-1	TRBJ2-1	TRBD2	.	TGCGCCAGCAGCTTGGCACTAGCGGGAGCTTCCTACAATGAGCAGTTCTTC	CASSLALAGASYNEQFF
16	TRBV9	TRBJ2-3	TRBD2	.	TGTGCCAGCAGCGTAGGCTTGCGGGAGAACACAGATACGCAGTATTTT	CASSVGLRENTDTQYF
15	TRBV19	TRBJ2-1	TRBD2	.	TGTGCCAGTAGTATTCCGGGACTAGCTCGAAATGAGCAGTTCTTC	CASSIPGLARNEQFF
15	TRBV12-5	TRBJ2-1	.	.	TGTGCTAGTGGTCTTGACACCCTTAGAAGCAATGAGCAGTTCTTC	CASGLDTLRSNEQFF
14	TRBV5-1	TRBJ2-5	.	.	TGCGCCAGCGCCCAGGACAGTCCCAAGGGGACCCAGTACTTC	CASAQDSPKGTQYF
12	TRBV6-5	TRBJ2-3	.	.	TGTGCCAGCAATCAGGGTCCAGATACGCAGTATTTT	CASNQGPDTQYF
13	TRBV7-9	TRBJ2-2	.	.	TGTGCCAGCAGCCCCCGGAACACCGGGGAGCTGTTTTTT	CASSPRNTGELFF
21	TRBV21-1	TRBJ2-5	.	.	TGTGCCAGCAGCACCCTACCCGGGACTAGCGGGAGAGTGTTATTAGGAGAGACCCAGTACTTC	CASSTLPGTSGRVLLGETQYF
14	TRBV6-6	TRBJ1-3	.	.	TGTGCCAGCAGTTACGACAGGCGAAGAAACACCATATATTTT	CASSYDRRRNTIYF
13	TRBV27	TRBJ1-2	.	.	TGTGCCAGCAGTTACGCCAGGGGAAAAGGCTACACCTTC	CASSYARGKGYTF
17	TRBV11-2	TRBJ2-4	.	.	TGTGCCAGCAGCCTAAGCGGAGGGACCATGGGCAAAAACATTCAGTACTTC	CASSLSGGTMGKNIQYF
12	TRBV2	TRBJ1-1	.	.	TGTGCCAGCAGGCTAGAGGGCACTGAAGCTTTCTTT	CASRLEGTEAFF
15	TRBV14	TRBJ1-3	.	.	TGTGCCAGCAGCCAAGACGAGATCTCTGGAAACACCATATATTTT	CASSQDEISGNTIYF
14	TRBV9	TRBJ2-5	TRBD1	.	TGTGCCAGCAGCGACTTGACAGGGTGGGAGACCCAGTACTTC	CASSDLTGWETQYF